A single sample is the source of the 3 T cell receptor beta chains below, sequenced in a study of blood T cell repertoires in COVID-19. Here immunoSEQ multiplex PCR was the method, and the copy in TCRdb shows in-frame clones only, minus some. Here the sample spans under 300,000 clones, around 90% being singletons. Specimen: PBMCs or T cells enriched from blood (not recorded which). The receptors were gathered from a woman aged 35 to 49 who had been exposed to COVID-19.

This chain joins TRBV6-5 and TRBJ1-2; the match to TRBD1 covers 9 bases. Germline CDR1 MNHEY, CDR2 SVGAGI. Unmatched junction bases numbered 6, after V lost 7 bases and J lost 0 bases. The CDR3 totals 15 residues. The CDR3 reads CASNPGQGPNYGYTF. CDR3 sequence (DNA): TGTGCCAGCAACCCGGGACAGGGCCCTAACTATGGCTACACCTTC.

The CDR3 nucleotides are TGCGCCAGCAGCCAAGTACGGGATGCTAATGAAAAACTGTTTTTT. Amino acids: CASSQVRDANEKLFF. The chain links TRBV4-1 to TRBJ1-4, with D hard to call. Per germline, CDR1 MGHRA and CDR2 YSYEKL. The CDR3 consists of 15 residues. Between the trimmed V and J ends, which lost 1 base and 3 bases, there was a span of 9 bases.

CDR3 loop: CASSRQGVDYGYTF. CDR3 nucleotide sequence: TGCGCCAGCAGCCGACAGGGGGTCGACTATGGCTACACCTTC. The chain has TRBV5-1 and TRBJ1-2; 9 bases line up with TRBD1. This CDR3 has 14 amino acids. V lost 4 bases and J lost 3; bases outside the gene matches: 4. Per germline, CDR1 SGHRS and CDR2 YFSETQ. The whole variable domain, filled in from reference TRBV5-1 and TRBJ1-2, reads KAGVTQTPRYLIKTRGQQVTLSCSPISGHRSVSWYQQTPGQGLQFLFEYFSETQRNKGNFPGRFSGRQFSNSRSEMNVSTLELGDSALYLCASSRQGVDYGYTFGSGTRLTVV.